This entry lists 17 T cell receptor beta chains sequenced from one sample in a study of blood T cells in healthy people across ages. For the second PCR, which ran for about 6 to 12 cycles, a sample-barcoded 5' primer and a J-beta primer mix were used. TCRdb re-derived calls from the 5' RACE reads in MiXCR, one entry per CDR3 protein. This sample has almost 300,000 distinct CDR3 sequences, with roughly 29% found just once. Sequencing was done on a sample of blood. These receptors were obtained from a woman in her 70s in good health.

The chain couples TRBV29-1 to TRBJ2-6, with D unresolved. The germline gives CDR1 SQVTM, CDR2 ANQGSEA. The length of the CDR3 is 13 residues. Trimming pared 2 bases from V and 8 bases from J, leaving 10 bases between. CDR3 nucleotide sequence: TGCAGCGTTGAATCTTGGGCTACCAACGTCCTGACTTTC. The encoded protein is CSVESWATNVLTF.

The chain uses TRBV7-2 and TRBJ2-1; TRBD2 agrees at 10 bases. The CDR3 contains 16 residues. Germline lookup yields CDR1 SGHTA and CDR2 FQGNSA. J gave up 2 bases and V 0 bases, and 1 base lay outside the gene matches. This chain's CDR3 is CASSLAGTSAYNEQFF. The CDR3 coding sequence is TGTGCCAGCAGCTTAGCGGGGACTAGCGCCTACAATGAGCAGTTCTTC.

V usage is TRBV7-2 and J usage is TRBJ2-7, with unresolved D. Germline values: CDR1 SGHTA, CDR2 FQGNSA. This CDR3 spans 15 amino acids. V lost 1 base, J lost 0 bases, and 10 bases lay in between. CDR3 sequence (DNA): TGTGCCAGCAGCTTAGAAGCGACTGTCTCCTACGAGCAGTACGTC. This encodes CASSLEATVSYEQYV.

V usage is TRBV29-1 and J usage is TRBJ1-4; D not certain. The CDR3 runs 14 residues. CDR1 is SQVTM and CDR2 is ANQGSEA in the germline V gene. The V end was cut by 7 bases, the J end by 0 bases, with 12 bases between. The CDR3, as DNA: TGCAGCGCCGGATACTACTCAACTAATGAAAAACTGTTTTTT. It is translated as CSAGYYSTNEKLFF. The variable domain in full, completed from reference TRBV29-1 and TRBJ1-4, reads SAVISQKPSRDICQRGTSLTIQCQVDSQVTMMFWYRQQPGQSLTLIATANQGSEATYESGFVIDKFPISRPNLTFSTLTVSNMSPEDSSIYLCSAGYYSTNEKLFFGSGTQLSVL.

Only a few counts were recorded for this clonotype. This chain uses TRBV14 with TRBJ2-1; 7 bases map to TRBD2. J was trimmed by 1 base and V by 5 bases; bases with no gene match: 5. The CDR3 length is 15 residues. Germline V lookup: CDR1 SGHDN, CDR2 FVKESK. CDR3 sequence: CASSLAGHSYNEQFF. The CDR3 coding sequence is TGTGCCAGCAGCTTAGCGGGCCATTCCTACAATGAGCAGTTCTTC. The whole variable domain, filled in from reference TRBV14 and TRBJ2-1, reads EAGVTQFPSHSVIEKGQTVTLRCDPISGHDNLYWYRRVMGKEIKFLLHFVKESKQDESGMPNNRFLAERTGGTYSTLKVQPAELEDSGVYFCASSLAGHSYNEQFFGPGTRLTVL.

This clonotype was observed a handful of times. The chain uses TRBV18 and TRBJ1-5; D gene uncertain. Trimming stripped 3 bases from V and 6 bases from J, with 18 bases between. The CDR3 sequence is 16 residues long. CDR1 and CDR2 from the germline V gene are KGHSH and LQKENI. Written as DNA, the CDR3 is TGTGCCAGCTCACCTAGTAACCCGACTAAGCTTCAGCCCCAGCATTTT. As protein: CASSPSNPTKLQPQHF.

This clonotype was counted only a few times. This chain uses TRBV7-9 with TRBJ2-7, with D possibly TRBD1 on 6 matching bases. There are 14 residues in the CDR3. Germline V gene data show CDR1 as SEHNR and CDR2 as FQNEAQ (reference sequence). Trimming cost V 4 bases and J 1 base, with 11 bases left between them. The CDR3 here is CASSSTGISYEQYF. The CDR3 DNA sequence: TGTGCCAGCAGCTCCACAGGGATTTCCTACGAGCAGTACTTC. Full variable domain (remainder filled in from reference TRBV7-9 and TRBJ2-7): DTGVSQNPRHKITKRGQNVTFRCDPISEHNRLYWYRQTLGQGPEFLTYFQNEAQLEKSRLLSDRFSAERPKGSFSTLEIQRTEQGDSAMYLCASSSTGISYEQYFGPGTRLTVT.

In the case of this clonotype: The CDR3 end shows no conserved phenylalanine or tryptophan, and so a read error is likely. V usage is TRBV5-1 and J usage is TRBJ1-4; D not certain. This CDR3 is 15 amino acids long. The V gene lost 1 base and the J gene lost 3 bases, with 10 bases spanning the gap. Germline V CDR1 and CDR2: SGHRS, YFSETQ. The CDR3 loop reads CASSLSSPSNEKLFS. DNA of the CDR3: TGCGCCAGCAGCTTGTCGTCCCCGTCTAATGAAAAACTGTTTTCT.

This clonotype appeared once. An end of the junction differs from the germline gene, which may be a read error. This sequence joins TRBV19 and TRBJ2-1; D call uncertain. This CDR3 comprises 13 residues. Germline lookup yields CDR1 LNHDA and CDR2 SQIVND (reference sequence). In DNA, the CDR3 is TGTGCCAGTAGTATTAGCTTTAACAATGAGCGGTTCTTC. Its protein is CASSISFNNERFF.

This clonotype has a handful of counts. The gene calls are TRBV7-2 and TRBJ1-5; D remains ambiguous. CDR1 SGHTA and CDR2 FQGNSA come from the germline V gene. V dropped 2 bases and J dropped 5 bases, with 7 bases sitting between them. This CDR3 is 13 amino acids long. The CDR3 sequence is CASSLRVDQPQHF. CDR3 DNA sequence: TGTGCCAGCAGCTTAAGGGTGGATCAGCCCCAGCATTTT.

The chain has TRBV5-1 and TRBJ1-1; unclear D gene. In germline, CDR1 is SGHRS, CDR2 YFSETQ. This CDR3 region has 12 residues. V gave up 7 bases and J gave up 1 base, with 8 bases separating them. CDR3 loop: CASRKANTEAFF. CDR3 nucleotide sequence: TGCGCCAGCCGTAAGGCGAACACTGAAGCTTTCTTT. Combining the CDR3 with reference TRBV5-1 and TRBJ1-1 gives the whole variable domain KAGVTQTPRYLIKTRGQQVTLSCSPISGHRSVSWYQQTPGQGLQFLFEYFSETQRNKGNFPGRFSGRQFSNSRSEMNVSTLELGDSALYLCASRKANTEAFFGQGTRLTVV.

The CDR3 here is CASSLAGLAVGAEQFF. CDR3 nucleotides: TGTGCCAGCAGTTTAGCCGGACTAGCGGTGGGGGCTGAGCAGTTCTTC. The chain joins TRBV12-3 or TRBV12-4 to TRBJ2-1; 10 bases fit TRBD2. The CDR3 spans 16 residues. V was clipped by 0 bases and J by 9 bases; unmatched bases: 8.

This clonotype was detected a few times. The chain joins TRBV12-3 or TRBV12-4 to TRBJ1-1, with D hard to call. The V and J ends lost 5 bases and 0 bases respectively, with 13 bases between them. CDR3 length: 15 residues. This CDR3 is CASSVNAEMNTEAFF. The CDR3 DNA is TGTGCCAGCAGTGTTAATGCGGAGATGAACACTGAAGCTTTCTTT.

V and J are TRBV6-5 and TRBJ2-3; the D gene is possibly TRBD1 (7 bases). Germline CDR1 reads MNHEY; CDR2 reads SVGAGI. Trimming took 6 bases from V and 14 from J, leaving 18 bases between them. This CDR3 spans 12 amino acids. The CDR3 nucleotides read TGTGCCAGCAGCTCGAAACAGGGGAGGTCGTATTTT. Its protein is CASSSKQGRSYF.

The sample holds a few counts of this clonotype. The chain links TRBV29-1 to TRBJ1-1; D not certain. The CDR3 is 11 amino acids. Germline CDR1 is SQVTM and CDR2 is ANQGSEA. V gave up 4 bases and J gave up 4 bases, with 7 bases separating them. The CDR3 coding sequence is TGCAGCGTTGGACACCTCACTGAAGCTTTCTTT. The encoded protein is CSVGHLTEAFF.

This clonotype was seen more than once but under ten times. This chain connects TRBV29-1 to TRBJ2-5; 7 nucleotides match TRBD2. Per germline, CDR1 SQVTM and CDR2 ANQGSEA. The J segment lost 7 bases and the V segment lost 3 bases, leaving 11 bases of the junction unmatched. The CDR3 spans 14 residues. CDR3 amino acids: CSVDYLGGQGTQYF. The CDR3, as DNA: TGCAGCGTTGACTACTTGGGAGGGCAGGGGACCCAGTACTTC.

This clonotype was seen more than once but under ten times. The chain has TRBV28 and TRBJ1-5, with a possible D match to TRBD1 (6 bases). CDR3 size: 14 residues. Germline V gene data show CDR1 as MDHEN and CDR2 as SYDVKM. V shed 7 bases and J shed 5 bases, with 15 bases lying between them. CDR3: CASTSGGGHQPQHF. In DNA, the CDR3 is TGTGCCAGCACCTCCGGCGGGGGGCATCAGCCCCAGCATTTT.